This T cell receptor (beta chain) was found in a study of identical twins. Findings and caveats of the study: Weaker excess twin sharing was seen among beta out-of-frame sequences. Insertion counts were lower in abundant cord blood beta clonotypes, a trend that memory repertoires did not show.

This clonotype has only a few counts. Its antigen is as yet unknown. TCRdb called the 5' RACE reads again in MiXCR, with one record for every CDR3 protein. The sample contains 1.5 million to 2 million distinct CDR3 sequences, 32% of which appear only once. All of the donors were Caucasians in good health. The receptor was derived from a newborn girl in good health. Material: cord blood.

CDR3 in amino acids: CAISTGIDGDSPLHF. The CDR3, as DNA: TGTGCCATCAGTACAGGGATTGATGGGGATTCACCCCTCCACTTT. The genes are TRBV10-3 and TRBJ1-6, with D possibly matching TRBD1 (6 bases). V was pared by 5 bases and J by 8 bases, with 16 bases between. This CDR3 comprises 15 residues. Germline CDR1 reads ENHRY; CDR2 reads SYGVKD.